This TCR beta chain was sequenced for a study of blood T cell repertoires in COVID-19 (dated by TCRdb to 2019 to 2021). Study-wide context: The collaborator samples originated in the United States, Italy and Spain and spanned the acute and convalescent phases of COVID-19. The material from the prospective study consisted of cDNA or gDNA derived from T cells, B-cell-depleted T cells, or PBMCs. The dataset comprised deeply sampled blood TCRbeta repertoires from subjects exposed to, actively infected with, or recovered from COVID-19. The repertoires were made available in a free public database intended to serve as a resource for research on the immune response to SARS-CoV-2. The samples were drawn from the first 160 participants of the ongoing ImmuneRACE study and from over a thousand subjects provided by 6 global collaborators. A de-identified subject ID, COVID-19 status, age in years and sex were almost always included in the sample metadata. HLA class I and class II types, where available, came from metadata supplied by the sample provider rather than from assay-based typing. Broad study findings and their caveats: The quantity of clinical and demographic metadata differed by source and by participant and was supplied without curation.

TCRbeta CDR3 regions were amplified from genomic DNA by means of the immunoSEQ Assay, a bias-controlled multiplex PCR. Turning to the authors' computational methods: Within the assay, amplification of reference gene primers was used to estimate how many nucleated cells each sample contained. Sequence reads were collapsed and filtered to measure the absolute abundance of every unique TCRbeta CDR3 rearrangement. For each sample, productive Simpson clonality was calculated as the square root of Simpson's diversity index over productive rearrangements. This immuneACCESS table, as held by TCRdb, lists in-frame sequences with V and J called but not all clones. Of the missing ones, under half trace to an unresolved V gene in checked studies; the others have no known cause. V and J calls and clone size are as listed in that table; D and trimming were resolved from the DNA. For this sample there are roughly 90,000 clones; approximately 86% appear just once. 3.4% of the sample goes to the ten largest clones.

Collaborating institutions collected whole blood in K2EDTA tubes following their own protocols. For TCRbeta analysis, collaborator samples were shipped as frozen whole blood, as isolated PBMCs, or as DNA extracted from either sample type. About this clone itself: Its antigen is unknown. No base-level quality is on record; no much larger clone is a single base apart.

Germline trimming: 4 bases from V, 3 bases from J; junction bases outside gene matches: 10. The germline V gene encodes CDR1 LGHDT and CDR2 YNNKEL (reference sequence). The CDR3, cysteine through phenylalanine, is 16 amino acids long. The retained sequence is limited to the CDR3, 48 bases, with the frame set at the first base. Recombination linked TRBV3-1 (or the pseudogene TRBV3-2) to TRBJ2-7, and TRBD1 matches 9 of the central bases. The origin of this receptor is a man aged 50-59 years with acute or convalescent COVID-19. The sample consisted of peripheral blood. For the CDR3, the sequence is CASSLGGQGLFYEQYF. The DNA sequence is given as TGTGCCAGCAGCCTAGGGGGACAGGGACTTTTCTACGAGCAGTACTTC.